Each of the 22 T cell receptor beta chains below was sequenced from the same sample in a study of brain metastases from non-small cell lung cancer. The method was immunoSEQ multiplex PCR; TCRdb's version includes in-frame clones alone and lacks a portion of them. The data show just over 750 clones, less than 90% seen once. Sample: tissue from a brain metastasis. The receptors stem from a donor aged 40 or over with non-small cell lung cancer.

V gene TRBV30 combines with J gene TRBJ2-2; the D is unclear. Germline V gene sequence: CDR1 GTSNPN, CDR2 SVGIG (reference sequence). The CDR3 length is 11 residues. V lost 4 bases and J 6 bases, leaving 6 bases between the germline ends. Written as DNA, the CDR3 is TGTGCCTGGAAAGGCGCCGGGGAGCTGTTTTTT. This encodes CAWKGAGELFF.

The V call is TRBV28, the J call TRBJ2-5, with D perhaps TRBD1 or TRBD2 (6 bases each). CDR3 length equals 14 residues. Germline values: CDR1 MDHEN, CDR2 SYDVKM. Trimming pared 3 bases from V and 5 bases from J, leaving 13 bases between. CDR3 nucleotides: TGTGCCAGCAGTTTGACGGGGGCGGGCGAGACCCAGTACTTC. Translating it yields CASSLTGAGETQYF. The full variable domain, its missing parts supplied by reference TRBV28 and TRBJ2-5, is DVKVTQSSRYLVKRTGEKVFLECVQDMDHENMFWYRQDPGLGLRLIYFSYDVKMKEKGDIPEGYSVSREKKERFSLILESASTNQTSMYLCASSLTGAGETQYFGPGTRLLVL.

The CDR3 is CASSPRTGGYGYTF. DNA of the CDR3: TGTGCCAGCAGCCCAAGGACAGGGGGCTATGGCTACACCTTC. This chain links TRBV5-6 with TRBJ1-2, with 10 bases aligning to TRBD1. Germline V gene data show CDR1 as SGHDT and CDR2 as YYEEEE. The CDR3 sequence is 14 residues long. Trimming cost V 4 bases and J 4 bases; bases outside gene matches: 4.

This chain uses TRBV6-2 or TRBV6-3 with TRBJ2-7; 9 bases agree with TRBD1. Germline loops: CDR1 MNHEY, CDR2 SVGEGT. The trim removed 5 bases at V and 4 bases at J, leaving 6 bases unmatched. The CDR3 is 14 residues long. CDR3 in DNA: TGTGCCAGCAGTCAACAGGGGGCGCGGTACGAGCAGTACTTC. Its translation is CASSQQGARYEQYF.

The V and J genes are TRBV27 and TRBJ1-2; the D is unclear. The ends were cut back, 3 bases at V and 8 bases at J, with 13 bases in the middle. CDR1 MNHEY and CDR2 SMNVEV come from the germline V gene (reference sequence). The CDR3 has 13 amino acids. CDR3 bases: TGTGCCAGCAGTTTGAGAAGGGAGTCAGGCTACACCTTC. It translates to CASSLRRESGYTF.

CDR3 bases: TGTGCCACCAGCAGTTCGTTAAGGAATGAGCAGTTCTTC. It specifies CATSSSLRNEQFF. V usage is TRBV15 and J usage is TRBJ2-1; D gene uncertain. The germline CDR1 and CDR2 sequences are LNHNV and YYDKDF (reference sequence). The CDR3 has 13 residues. V was clipped by 3 bases and J by 7 bases, with 10 bases between them. Looking up the rest from reference TRBV15 and TRBJ2-1 gives the full variable domain: DAMVIQNPRYQVTQFGKPVTLSCSQTLNHNVMYWYQQKSSQAPKLLFHYYDKDFNNEADTPDNFQSRRPNTSFCFLDIRSPGLGDTAMYLCATSSSLRNEQFFGPGTRLTVL.

J is TRBJ1-1 and V is TRBV30; D is undetermined. Trimming left V 2 bases short and J 0 bases short, with 7 bases between. The CDR3 sequence is 13 residues long. Germline V gives CDR1 GTSNPN, CDR2 SVGIG (reference sequence). DNA for the CDR3: TGTGCCTGGAGTATACAGTTGAACACTGAAGCTTTCTTT. It translates to CAWSIQLNTEAFF.

The CDR3 loop is CAWSVGYGNTIYF. The CDR3 bases are TGTGCCTGGAGTGTAGGGTACGGAAACACCATATATTTT. This chain uses TRBV30 with TRBJ1-3; D unresolved. Germline assignment: CDR1 GTSNPN and CDR2 SVGIG (reference sequence). V shed 0 bases and J shed 4 bases, with 7 bases lying between them. This CDR3 region has 13 residues.

The chain is built from TRBV30 and TRBJ2-2, with D perhaps TRBD1 (5 bases). Trimming pared 2 bases from V and 5 bases from J, leaving 9 bases between. Germline assignment: CDR1 GTSNPN and CDR2 SVGIG (reference sequence). This CDR3 has 13 residues. CDR3: CAWSKGMTGELFF. DNA of the CDR3: TGTGCCTGGAGTAAGGGGATGACCGGGGAGCTGTTTTTT.

The chain links TRBV4-2 to TRBJ2-2; 9 bases line up with TRBD2. Germline V gene data show CDR1 as LGHNA and CDR2 as YNFKEQ. The CDR3 sequence is 17 residues long. Germline trimming cut 1 base from V and 4 bases from J; bases unmatched to any gene: 7. The CDR3 DNA reads TGTGCCAGCAGCCAAGCCCTGGGACTAGCAGGCACCGGGGAGCTGTTTTTT. This translates into CASSQALGLAGTGELFF.

This clone has just one count. The chain carries TRBV19 and TRBJ2-5; D possibly uses TRBD1 or TRBD2 (5 bases each). The CDR3 has 14 amino acids. Trimming cost V 6 bases and J 5 bases, with 16 bases left between them. CDR1 and CDR2 (germline): LNHDA, SQIVND (reference sequence). CDR3 in amino acids: CASSPSPGTETQYF. The CDR3 nucleotides are TGTGCCAGTAGCCCCTCGCCGGGGACCGAGACCCAGTACTTC.

The DNA of the CDR3 is TGTGCCAGCAGCCAAGAAAGGGACACCCGCTACGAGCAGTACTTC. Protein sequence: CASSQERDTRYEQYF. The chain uses TRBV4-2 and TRBJ2-7, with D tentatively TRBD1 (6 bases). From germline, CDR1 is LGHNA and CDR2 YNFKEQ. This CDR3 is 15 amino acids long. The germline V and J ends were trimmed by 0 bases and 3 bases, with 12 bases remaining between them.

V usage is TRBV7-2 and J usage is TRBJ1-1, with a tentative D call TRBD1 (6 bases). Trimming shortened V by 7 bases and J by 4 bases, and 19 bases separated the two germline ends. Germline V gene sequence: CDR1 SGHTA, CDR2 FQGNSA. The CDR3 spans 15 residues. The CDR3, as DNA: TGTGCCAGCATCCTGGGCTCAGGGGCGGTCACTGAAGCTTTCTTT. Protein product: CASILGSGAVTEAFF.

V usage is TRBV7-6 and J usage is TRBJ2-1; 9 bases fit TRBD2. V lost 2 bases to trimming and J lost 1 base; unmatched junction nucleotides: 3. The CDR3 length is 16 residues. Germline V lookup: CDR1 SGHVS, CDR2 FNYEAQ. The CDR3 region has the DNA TGTGCCAGCAGCTTAACTAGCGGGCAGTCCTACAATGAGCAGTTCTTC. Translation gives CASSLTSGQSYNEQFF.

The V gene is TRBV7-2, the J gene TRBJ1-1; D ambiguous. The CDR3 covers 14 residues. V was shortened by 4 bases and J by 7 bases, with 16 bases between the two germline ends. Germline values: CDR1 SGHTA, CDR2 FQGNSA. The CDR3 nucleotides read TGTGCCAGCAGCTCTTTTGATCGGGTAGGTGAAGCTTTCTTT. Its protein is CASSSFDRVGEAFF. The full variable domain, with the rest looked up from reference TRBV7-2 and TRBJ1-1, is GAGVSQSPSNKVTEKGKDVELRCDPISGHTALYWYRQSLGQGLEFLIYFQGNSAPDKSGLPSDRFSAERTGGSVSTLTIQRTQQEDSAVYLCASSSFDRVGEAFFGQGTRLTVV.

Concerning this clone: A junction boundary mismatches the germline segment, possibly from a read error. The genes are TRBV10-3 and TRBJ1-2; no clear D gene. Germline lookup yields CDR1 ENHRY and CDR2 SYGVKD. This CDR3 comprises 11 residues. The CDR3 here is CAISESPNILF. CDR3 DNA: TGTGCCATCAGTGAGTCGCCCAACATCTTATTC.

This chain uses TRBV9 with TRBJ1-3, with a weak D call TRBD1 (5 bases). Trimming stripped 3 bases from V and 0 bases from J, with 16 bases between. There are 17 residues in the CDR3. Germline assignment: CDR1 SGDLS and CDR2 YYNGEE. Here the CDR3 DNA reads TGTGCCAGCAGCGAGGGGACCGGGACGGACTCTGGAAACACCATATATTTT. Translating gives CASSEGTGTDSGNTIYF.

V and J are TRBV5-1 and TRBJ2-5; D is tentatively TRBD1 or TRBD2 (6 bases each). Trimming took off 6 bases at V and 5 bases at J, with 32 bases between the two ends. The CDR3 sequence is 19 residues long. Looked up from germline, CDR1 is SGHRS and CDR2 is YFSETQ. The CDR3 coding sequence is TGCGCCAGCACGGGGGACAAGTACCCCTCCAAGAGACCCCCGGAGACCCAGTACTTC. Translating gives CASTGDKYPSKRPPETQYF.

This chain links TRBV10-2 with TRBJ2-2; 11 bases are a match to TRBD1. Trimming removed 2 bases from V and 7 bases from J; junction bases left unmatched: 6. In germline, CDR1 is WSHSY, CDR2 SAAADI. This CDR3 is built from 16 residues. The CDR3 DNA reads as TGCGCCAGCAGTGAGACAAGGGACAGGGGGAGCGGGGAGCTGTTTTTT. It codes for CASSETRDRGSGELFF.

The V call is TRBV6-5, the J call TRBJ1-5; possible D gene TRBD1, 6 bases. The germline V gene encodes CDR1 MNHEY and CDR2 SVGAGI. The CDR3 has 15 amino acids. The V gene lost 6 bases and the J gene lost 3 bases, with 15 bases spanning the gap. This CDR3 reads CASRRDNLDNQPQHF. CDR3 nucleotides: TGTGCCAGCAGGAGGGACAACCTAGACAATCAGCCCCAGCATTTT.

V gene TRBV7-3 combines with J gene TRBJ2-7; D possibly uses TRBD1 or TRBD2 (5 bases each). The CDR3 extends over 15 amino acids. Trimming took off 3 bases at V and 0 bases at J, with 12 bases between the two ends. Per germline, CDR1 SGHTA and CDR2 FQGTGA. As DNA, the CDR3 is TGTGCCAGCAGCTTTGCAGGGACCATCTCCTACGAGCAGTACTTC. It translates to CASSFAGTISYEQYF. Supplemented by reference TRBV7-3 and TRBJ2-7, the full variable domain reads GAGVSQTPSNKVTEKGKYVELRCDPISGHTALYWYRQSLGQGPEFLIYFQGTGAADDSGLPNDRFFAVRPEGSVSTLKIQRTERGDSAVYLCASSFAGTISYEQYFGPGTRLTVT.

V and J are TRBV7-2 and TRBJ1-1, with D hard to call. CDR1 is SGHTA, CDR2 FQGNSA, per germline. There are 15 residues in the CDR3. Trimming shortened V by 6 bases and J by 0 bases, and 14 bases separated the two germline ends. Written as DNA, the CDR3 is TGTGCCAGCAGGGTTCCCATGGTCGTGAACACTGAAGCTTTCTTT. It encodes CASRVPMVVNTEAFF.